The following is a T cell receptor (beta chain) sequence with its context. From germline, CDR1 is MGHRA and CDR2 YSYEKL. The ends were cut back, 0 bases at V and 3 bases at J, with 12 bases in the middle. The CDR3 contains 15 residues. The data derive from a study of cytomegalovirus exposure and HLA in healthy donors. Clones were read by immunoSEQ multiplex PCR, and TCRdb kept only the in-frame ones, dropping some. The table includes over 200,000 clones, about 91% detected once. The sample was PBMCs. This TCR was recovered from a woman between 18 and 29 years old in good health and CMV-seronegative. The rearrangement joins TRBV4-1 to TRBJ2-7, with D tentatively TRBD1 (6 bases). CDR3 bases: TGCGCCAGCAGCCAAGATCTGGACAGTGTCTACGAGCAGTACTTC. It encodes CASSQDLDSVYEQYF.